These T cell receptor beta chains were read from a single sample in a study of CD8 T cells in ankylosing spondylitis. TCRdb processed the 5' RACE reads anew with MiXCR; each CDR3 protein has one entry. The table has 150,000 to 200,000 distinct CDR3 sequences, 10% to 15% seen once. The sequencing sample was made of blood, either unsorted or a sorted T cell fraction (not recorded which). These receptors were collected from a female donor with ankylosing spondylitis or in good health (not recorded which). Both conserved end residues are part of each CDR3. The order of the fields is J gene, clone size, V gene, D gene, CDR3 protein, CDR3 DNA. D genes are given only for firm matches. Size is omitted from some rows. Given values are once, few, many or a class for expanded clones.

j_gene: TRBJ1-4; abundance: many; v_gene: TRBV12-3/TRBV12-4; d_gene: NA; CDR3aa: CASGPAASNEKLFF; CDR3nt: TGTGCCAGCGGCCCTGCTGCGTCAAATGAAAAACTGTTTTTT
j_gene: TRBJ1-1; abundance: few; v_gene: TRBV4-1; d_gene: NA; CDR3aa: CASSAAGLTEAFF; CDR3nt: TGCGCCAGCAGCGCGGCGGGGCTCACTGAAGCTTTCTTT
j_gene: TRBJ2-7; abundance: NA; v_gene: TRBV3-1; d_gene: TRBD2; CDR3aa: CASSQRLAGVGAYEQYF; CDR3nt: TGTGCCAGCAGCCAGCGTCTAGCGGGAGTGGGGGCCTACGAGCAGTACTTC
j_gene: TRBJ2-7; abundance: many; v_gene: TRBV9; d_gene: TRBD2; CDR3aa: CASSASSPSGRVTYEQYF; CDR3nt: TGTGCCAGCAGCGCCTCCAGCCCTAGCGGGAGAGTGACCTACGAGCAGTACTTC
j_gene: TRBJ2-2; abundance: many; v_gene: TRBV27; d_gene: NA; CDR3aa: CASSLFGRGVLPNTGELFF; CDR3nt: TGTGCCAGCAGTTTATTCGGTCGAGGGGTCCTACCGAACACCGGGGAGCTGTTTTTT
j_gene: TRBJ1-1; abundance: many; v_gene: TRBV6-2/TRBV6-3; d_gene: TRBD1; CDR3aa: CASRATGGSGEAFF; CDR3nt: TGTGCCAGCAGAGCGACAGGGGGCTCTGGTGAAGCTTTCTTT
j_gene: TRBJ1-1; abundance: many; v_gene: TRBV28; d_gene: NA; CDR3aa: CASILRGAGNTEAFF; CDR3nt: TGTGCCAGCATTTTGCGGGGGGCGGGGAACACTGAAGCTTTCTTT
j_gene: TRBJ2-3; abundance: NA; v_gene: TRBV7-9; d_gene: TRBD1; CDR3aa: CASRRTGLQYF; CDR3nt: TGTGCCAGCAGACGGACAGGGTTGCAGTATTTT
j_gene: TRBJ2-7; abundance: NA; v_gene: TRBV18; d_gene: NA; CDR3aa: CASSPEGVTGRYEQYF; CDR3nt: TGTGCCAGCTCACCGGAGGGGGTTACAGGGAGGTACGAGCAGTACTTC
j_gene: TRBJ1-4; abundance: many; v_gene: TRBV12-5; d_gene: NA; CDR3aa: CASGLRPPQDEKLFF; CDR3nt: TGTGCTAGTGGTTTGCGGCCCCCCCAAGATGAAAAACTGTTTTTT
j_gene: TRBJ2-3; abundance: many; v_gene: TRBV15; d_gene: NA; CDR3aa: CATSTIHRTDTQYF; CDR3nt: TGTGCCACCAGCACCATCCATCGCACAGATACGCAGTATTTT
j_gene: TRBJ1-4; abundance: few; v_gene: TRBV7-2; d_gene: NA; CDR3aa: CASSLVDSADEKLFF; CDR3nt: TGTGCCAGCAGCTTAGTAGACTCCGCTGATGAAAAACTGTTTTTT
j_gene: TRBJ2-1; abundance: many; v_gene: TRBV25-1; d_gene: TRBD2; CDR3aa: CASSTSGTSGSGKSSYNEQFF; CDR3nt: TGTGCCAGCAGTACCTCCGGGACTAGCGGGAGTGGAAAAAGCTCCTACAATGAGCAGTTCTTC
j_gene: TRBJ2-3; abundance: many; v_gene: TRBV11-1; d_gene: NA; CDR3aa: CASSPRGAVSTDTQYF; CDR3nt: TGTGCCAGCAGCCCCCGTGGAGCGGTGAGCACAGATACGCAGTATTTT
j_gene: TRBJ2-2; abundance: many; v_gene: TRBV2; d_gene: NA; CDR3aa: CASSVVANTGELFF; CDR3nt: TGTGCCAGCAGTGTTGTCGCGAACACCGGGGAGCTGTTTTTT
j_gene: TRBJ1-2; abundance: many; v_gene: TRBV4-1; d_gene: NA; CDR3aa: CASSQGMADYGYTF; CDR3nt: TGCGCCAGCAGCCAAGGGATGGCTGACTATGGCTACACCTTC
j_gene: TRBJ2-2; abundance: many; v_gene: TRBV5-1; d_gene: NA; CDR3aa: CASNEGGITGELFF; CDR3nt: TGCGCCAGCAACGAGGGAGGTATCACCGGGGAGCTGTTTTTT
j_gene: TRBJ1-2; abundance: few; v_gene: TRBV18; d_gene: NA; CDR3aa: CASSPSTEYGYTF; CDR3nt: TGTGCCAGCTCACCATCGACCGAGTATGGCTACACCTTC
j_gene: TRBJ2-3; abundance: few; v_gene: TRBV12-3/TRBV12-4; d_gene: TRBD1; CDR3aa: CASRPGTGGRDTQYF; CDR3nt: TGTGCCAGCAGGCCCGGGACAGGGGGCCGGGATACGCAGTATTTT
j_gene: TRBJ1-2; abundance: few; v_gene: TRBV5-1; d_gene: NA; CDR3aa: CASSFSGLDYGYTF; CDR3nt: TGCGCCAGCAGCTTTTCCGGGTTGGACTATGGCTACACCTTC
j_gene: TRBJ1-3; abundance: few; v_gene: TRBV7-9; d_gene: NA; CDR3aa: CASSLPGPTIYF; CDR3nt: TGTGCCAGCAGCCTTCCGGGCCCCACCATATATTTT
j_gene: TRBJ2-7; abundance: few; v_gene: TRBV27; d_gene: NA; CDR3aa: CASSPHGRGPKEQYF; CDR3nt: TGTGCCAGCAGTCCACACGGTCGGGGCCCAAAGGAGCAGTACTTC
j_gene: TRBJ1-5; abundance: many; v_gene: TRBV20-1; d_gene: TRBD1; CDR3aa: CSASKGAATDQPQHF; CDR3nt: TGCAGTGCATCAAAGGGGGCGGCTACCGATCAGCCCCAGCATTTT
j_gene: TRBJ2-1; abundance: few; v_gene: TRBV7-3; d_gene: TRBD2; CDR3aa: CASSVDGTSGVYEQFF; CDR3nt: TGTGCCAGCAGCGTCGACGGGACTAGCGGGGTCTATGAGCAGTTCTTC
j_gene: TRBJ2-3; abundance: many; v_gene: TRBV9; d_gene: NA; CDR3aa: CASSVQGLPRDTQYF; CDR3nt: TGTGCCAGCAGCGTGCAGGGACTCCCCCGAGATACGCAGTATTTT
j_gene: TRBJ1-6; abundance: many; v_gene: TRBV7-9; d_gene: NA; CDR3aa: CASSPPNSPLHF; CDR3nt: TGTGCCAGCAGCCCCCCTAATTCACCCCTCCACTTT
j_gene: TRBJ2-5; abundance: many; v_gene: TRBV9; d_gene: NA; CDR3aa: CASSVDIEETQYF; CDR3nt: TGTGCCAGCAGCGTTGACATCGAAGAGACCCAGTACTTC
j_gene: TRBJ2-2; abundance: NA; v_gene: TRBV7-3; d_gene: TRBD2; CDR3aa: CASSLMGTSGTGELFF; CDR3nt: TGTGCCAGCAGCTTAATGGGGACTAGCGGGACCGGGGAGCTGTTTTTT
j_gene: TRBJ1-4; abundance: NA; v_gene: TRBV7-8; d_gene: NA; CDR3aa: CASSLGRVSEKLFF; CDR3nt: TGTGCCAGCAGCTTGGGCAGGGTTTCGGAAAAACTGTTTTTT
j_gene: TRBJ2-3; abundance: few; v_gene: TRBV6-1; d_gene: TRBD1; CDR3aa: CASSARTGTSTDTQYF; CDR3nt: TGTGCCAGCAGTGCAAGGACAGGTACTAGCACAGATACGCAGTATTTT
j_gene: TRBJ1-1; abundance: NA; v_gene: TRBV5-1; d_gene: NA; CDR3aa: CASSPLTVGREAFF; CDR3nt: TGCGCCAGCAGCCCCCTGACGGTCGGCAGAGAAGCTTTCTTT
j_gene: TRBJ2-7; abundance: few; v_gene: TRBV12-3/TRBV12-4; d_gene: TRBD2; CDR3aa: CASSWTSGRGEQYF; CDR3nt: TGTGCCAGCAGTTGGACTAGCGGGAGGGGTGAGCAGTACTTC
j_gene: TRBJ2-7; abundance: many; v_gene: TRBV7-2; d_gene: NA; CDR3aa: CASSLDTGRNEQYF; CDR3nt: TGTGCCAGCAGCTTAGATACGGGAAGGAACGAGCAGTACTTC
j_gene: TRBJ1-5; abundance: many; v_gene: TRBV10-3; d_gene: NA; CDR3aa: CAIRDSWNQPQHF; CDR3nt: TGTGCCATCAGGGACAGTTGGAATCAGCCCCAGCATTTT
j_gene: TRBJ1-6; abundance: few; v_gene: TRBV6-1; d_gene: NA; CDR3aa: CASSPTRLGPGHF; CDR3nt: TGTGCCAGCAGCCCGACGAGACTGGGACCCGGCCACTTT
j_gene: TRBJ1-4; abundance: many; v_gene: TRBV27; d_gene: NA; CDR3aa: CASKADMEEKLFF; CDR3nt: TGTGCCAGCAAAGCGGACATGGAAGAAAAACTGTTTTTT
j_gene: TRBJ2-1; abundance: NA; v_gene: TRBV3-1; d_gene: TRBD1; CDR3aa: CAICSPDRGQGVKNEQFF; CDR3nt: TGTGCCATCTGTTCCCCGGATAGGGGACAGGGGGTAAAGAATGAGCAGTTCTTC
j_gene: TRBJ1-1; abundance: few; v_gene: TRBV4-2; d_gene: TRBD1; CDR3aa: CASSQVGGGYTEAFF; CDR3nt: TGTGCCAGCAGCCAAGTAGGGGGCGGATACACTGAAGCTTTCTTT
j_gene: TRBJ2-1; abundance: few; v_gene: TRBV4-2; d_gene: TRBD2; CDR3aa: CASSQGLAGAYNEQFF; CDR3nt: TGTGCCAGCAGCCAAGGCCTAGCGGGAGCTTACAATGAGCAGTTCTTC
j_gene: TRBJ2-3; abundance: many; v_gene: TRBV5-1; d_gene: NA; CDR3aa: CASLLGGGANTQYF; CDR3nt: TGCGCCAGCCTGTTAGGTGGAGGAGCGAATACGCAGTATTTT
j_gene: TRBJ2-2; abundance: many; v_gene: TRBV24-1; d_gene: TRBD1; CDR3aa: CATMGQGATGELFF; CDR3nt: TGTGCCACCATGGGACAGGGGGCCACCGGGGAGCTGTTTTTT